The clone carrying this TCR beta chain appeared many times. These data are taken from a study of metastatic and nonmetastatic thyroid tumors. Thyroid surgery had not been preceded by any treatment in any patient. TCRdb reassembled clones from the PCR reads with MiXCR. The table shows roughly 81,000 clones, with about 9.1% occurring only once. V lost 5 bases and J lost 5; bases outside the gene matches: 8. Germline V lookup: CDR1 SGHNT, CDR2 YENEEA. This CDR3 contains 15 residues. This chain uses TRBV11-3 with TRBJ2-1, with 8 bases that match TRBD2. The source of this sequence is a female donor with papillary thyroid cancer or a benign thyroid nodule (not recorded which). Some clones in this sample may be carry-over from other donors' samples. The sequencing sample was made of blood. The CDR3 reads CASSPRGGGDNEQFF. The CDR3 DNA follows: TGTGCCAGCAGCCCCCGGGGGGGGGGCGACAATGAGCAGTTCTTC.